This T cell receptor beta chain appears in the sequencing data of a study of PD-L1 blockade in urothelial cancer. As for the study in general: Blood samples had a median of approximately 150,000 T cells, more than 65,000 unique TCRs, and clonality 0.08 to 0.09.

The V and J ends lost 3 bases and 4 bases respectively, with 5 bases between them. Per the germline V gene, CDR1 is KGHSH and CDR2 is LQKENI. The CDR3 contains 12 residues. Study-level results: In blood at 3 weeks, tumor-associated clones expanded more among patients with durable benefit.

Each PCR received spiked synthetic TCR analog templates. Clones were sequenced by immunoSEQ multiplex PCR, and TCRdb holds only the in-frame ones, with some missing. Found here are 30,000 or so clones, approximately 79% of them singletons; the top ten hold 2% to 2.5%. A word on this clone: What it binds is not known.

The sample was PBMCs, taken around atezolizumab (anti-PD-L1) treatment. This chain joins TRBV18 and TRBJ2-3, with D unresolved. The source of this sequence is a man aged 50 or older with urothelial cancer. As DNA, the CDR3 is TGTGCCAGCTCACCTAAATCAGATACGCAGTATTTT. Translation: CASSPKSDTQYF.